Described below is a single TCR beta chain sequence and its context. The data were taken from a study of blood T cell repertoires in COVID-19. The overall study: The United States, Italy and Spain supplied acute and convalescent COVID-19 samples. PBMCs, B-cell-depleted T cells, or T cells provided the cDNA or gDNA that made up the material.

As handled by the study authors: Reference gene primers were amplified, and this amplification served to estimate nucleated cell counts. Sequenced by immunoSEQ multiplex PCR; TCRdb stores in-frame clones only, minus some. For V, J and clone size, that table is used; D and trimming come from the DNA. The data hold around 140,000 clones, with approximately 84% observed a single time. V lost 3 bases to trimming and J lost 2 bases, with 7 bases between them. This CDR3 has 13 residues. Looked up from germline, CDR1 is KGHSH and CDR2 is LQKENI. This receptor was taken from a human donor in a cohort sampled during active COVID-19. The sequenced material came from peripheral blood. V gene TRBV18 combines with J gene TRBJ2-5; D remains unclear. CDR3 in amino acids: CASSPGRQETQYF. CDR3 coding DNA: TGTGCCAGCTCACCCGGCAGGCAAGAGACCCAGTACTTC.